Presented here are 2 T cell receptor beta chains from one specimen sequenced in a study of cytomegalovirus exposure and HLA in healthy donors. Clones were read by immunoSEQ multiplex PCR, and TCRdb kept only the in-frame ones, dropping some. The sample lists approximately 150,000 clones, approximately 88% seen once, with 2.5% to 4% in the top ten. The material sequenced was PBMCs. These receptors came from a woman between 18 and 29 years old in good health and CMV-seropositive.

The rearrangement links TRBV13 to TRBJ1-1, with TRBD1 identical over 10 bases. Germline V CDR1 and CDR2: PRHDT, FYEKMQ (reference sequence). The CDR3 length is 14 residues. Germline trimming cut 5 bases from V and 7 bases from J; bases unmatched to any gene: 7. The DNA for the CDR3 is TGTGCCAGCAGCCGACGGGACAGGGGAATTGAAGCTTTCTTT. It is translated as CASSRRDRGIEAFF.

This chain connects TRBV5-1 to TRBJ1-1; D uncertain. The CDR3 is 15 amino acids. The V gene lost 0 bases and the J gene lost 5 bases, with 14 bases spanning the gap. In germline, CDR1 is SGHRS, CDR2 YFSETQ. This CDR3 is CASSLAGIISTEAFF. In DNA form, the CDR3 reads TGCGCCAGCAGCTTGGCGGGGATAATCTCTACTGAAGCTTTCTTT.